This T cell receptor beta chain was observed in a study of T cells in Graves' hyperthyroidism and ophthalmopathy. The CDR3 has 12 amino acids. The germline CDR1 and CDR2 sequences are GTSNPN and SVGIG (reference sequence). Trimming removed 5 bases from V and 1 base from J, with 8 bases in between. RNA transcripts provided the source from which TCR beta CDR3 regions were amplified. First-round RT-PCR with HTBI primers amplified the TCR CDR3 region. TCRdb recomputed calls from the multiplex PCR reads with MiXCR, one row per CDR3 protein. Of more than 500,000 distinct CDR3 sequences in the sample, roughly 14% were seen once. This clonotype was counted at least ten times.

The sample taken for sequencing was blood. The source is a middle-aged woman with Graves' ophthalmopathy. The V and J genes are TRBV30 and TRBJ1-1; D is undetermined. In nucleotides, the CDR3 is TGTGCCTGGGGGAATTCGAACACTGAAGCTTTCTTT. Its translation is CAWGNSNTEAFF.